These T cell receptor beta chains were read from a single sample in a study of blood T cell repertoires in COVID-19. Sequencing was performed with immunoSEQ multiplex PCR; in TCRdb, only in-frame clones are kept and a portion is missing. Seen here are roughly 220,000 clones, 75% to 90% observed once, and the top ten hold 3% to 3.5%. The sequenced sample was PBMCs or T cells enriched from blood (not recorded which). Every receptor here comes from a woman younger than 30 in a cohort exposed to, infected with or recovered from COVID-19 (not recorded which). Each CDR3 is given with its conserved first and last residue. The D gene is left open where the match is weak. A clone size is listed for some rows: how often the clone was seen (once, few, many), or a class if it is expanded.

abundance	j_gene	d_gene	v_gene	CDR3nt	CDR3aa
NA	TRBJ1-1	NA	TRBV18	TGTGCCAGCTCACCGGGGGCCCCGAACACTGAAGCTTTCTTT	CASSPGAPNTEAFF
few	TRBJ1-5	TRBD1	TRBV4-2	TGTGCCAGCAGCCAAGCTCTCGCAGGGGGTCAGCCCCAGCATTTT	CASSQALAGGQPQHF
NA	TRBJ2-2	TRBD2	TRBV10-2	TGCGCCAGCAGTCTACTAGCGGGAGAAGCCGGGGAGCTGTTTTTT	CASSLLAGEAGELFF
NA	TRBJ2-5	TRBD2	TRBV6-5	TGTGCCAGCAGCGGGACTAGCGGGAGTGGGACCCAGTACTTC	CASSGTSGSGTQYF
NA	TRBJ2-7	TRBD1	TRBV29-1	TGCAGCGTAACACAGGGGGAGGATGAGCAGTACTTC	CSVTQGEDEQYF
NA	TRBJ2-1	TRBD2	TRBV2	TGTGCCAGCAGTGAAACCGGGGGGGGCGAGCAGTTCTTC	CASSETGGGEQFF
NA	TRBJ2-2	TRBD1	TRBV15	TGTGCCACCAGCAGAACTCCGGGACAGGGTTTGTCCGGGGAGCTGTTTTTT	CATSRTPGQGLSGELFF
few	TRBJ1-6	NA	TRBV7-9	TGTGCCAGCAGCCCCCAGGAGGGGTCACCCCTCCACTTT	CASSPQEGSPLHF
NA	TRBJ1-2	NA	TRBV28	TGTGCCAGCAGTTTATCAGCGAGCGGCTACACCTTC	CASSLSASGYTF
NA	TRBJ1-2	NA	TRBV2	TGTGCCAGCAGTGGGACAGCTTCCAACTATGGCTACACCTTC	CASSGTASNYGYTF
NA	TRBJ2-1	NA	TRBV11-2	TGTGCCAGCAGCTTAGATAAGGGGATCCGGGAGCAGTTCTTC	CASSLDKGIREQFF
NA	TRBJ1-6	NA	TRBV3-1/TRBV3-2	TGTGCCAGCAGCCAAGGTACGGAGACACCCCTCCACTTT	CASSQGTETPLHF
NA	TRBJ2-1	NA	TRBV10-3	TGTGCCATCAGTGACGGCGTCCGGAGCAATGAGCAGTTCTTC	CAISDGVRSNEQFF
NA	TRBJ2-7	NA	TRBV6-6	TGTGCCAGCAGTACTCCCTCTAGGGGTCACGAGCAGTACTTC	CASSTPSRGHEQYF
NA	TRBJ2-2	NA	TRBV29-1	TGCAGCGTTGTGTCCAGGGCTGCCGGGGAGCTGTTTTTT	CSVVSRAAGELFF
NA	TRBJ1-1	NA	TRBV27	TGTGCCAGCAGATGGGTCGGGGACACTGAAGCTTTCTTT	CASRWVGDTEAFF
NA	TRBJ1-2	TRBD1	TRBV5-1	TGCGCCAGCAGCTTAGTTCCCCCGGGACAGGGATCGTATGGCTACACCTTC	CASSLVPPGQGSYGYTF
NA	TRBJ2-7	TRBD2	TRBV12-3/TRBV12-4	TGTGCCAGCAGCCTAGCGGGAGCGGGGGAGCAGTACTTC	CASSLAGAGEQYF
NA	TRBJ2-7	NA	TRBV10-3	TGTGCCATCAGTGAGACAGGGACCGCGAGAAACGAGCAGTACTTC	CAISETGTARNEQYF
once	TRBJ2-1	NA	TRBV5-1	TGCGCCAGCAGCATCGACAGGAATGAGCAGTTCTTC	CASSIDRNEQFF
NA	TRBJ1-4	TRBD1	TRBV10-3	TGTGCCACCAACGACAGGGGAACTAATGAAAAACTGTTTTTT	CATNDRGTNEKLFF
NA	TRBJ1-2	TRBD1	TRBV6-5	TGTGCCAGCAGAGACCTCGGGACAGGGGTCTATGGCTACACCTTC	CASRDLGTGVYGYTF
NA	TRBJ1-2	NA	TRBV5-1	TGCGCCAGCAGCTTGGGGGCAGAGAACTATGGCTACACCTTC	CASSLGAENYGYTF
once	TRBJ2-3	NA	TRBV24-1	TGTGCCACCAGTGATTTGTCCAATGGCGGGGCAGGCGATACGCAGTATTTT	CATSDLSNGGAGDTQYF
NA	TRBJ1-5	TRBD1	TRBV7-8	TGTGCCAGCAGCCCTTTGGGACAGAATAATCAGCCCCAGCATTTT	CASSPLGQNNQPQHF
NA	TRBJ1-1	TRBD1	TRBV6-5	TGTGCCAGCAGTTACCAGGAACAGGGGGCATCTGAAGCTTTCTTT	CASSYQEQGASEAFF
NA	TRBJ1-5	NA	TRBV11-1	TGTGCCAGCAGCTTAGAGACTAATCAGCCCCAGCATTTT	CASSLETNQPQHF
NA	TRBJ2-3	NA	TRBV7-9	TGTGCCAGCAGCACCGGGGTAGGCACCCCACTCACAGATACGCAGTATTTT	CASSTGVGTPLTDTQYF
NA	TRBJ1-1	NA	TRBV6-2/TRBV6-3	TGTGCCAGCAGCTCCGGGTTCACTGAAGCTTTCTTT	CASSSGFTEAFF
NA	TRBJ1-2	TRBD1	TRBV7-9	TGTGCCAGCACTGCCGTCAGGGGGTATGGCTACACCTTC	CASTAVRGYGYTF
NA	TRBJ2-1	NA	TRBV6-5	TGTGCCTCGCTCTCACTAGTCACCCACAATGAGCAGTTCTTC	CASLSLVTHNEQFF
NA	TRBJ2-7	NA	TRBV6-5	TGTGCCAGCCAATCGCCGGGCTACGAGCAGTACTTC	CASQSPGYEQYF
few	TRBJ2-1	TRBD1	TRBV19	TGTGCCAGTAGTACGTCATCCGGGACAGTGATCGGACGACAGTTCTTC	CASSTSSGTVIGRQFF
NA	TRBJ2-4	NA	TRBV3-1/TRBV3-2	TGTGCCAGCAGCGGTAACAGGGAAGCCAAAAACATTCAGTACTTC	CASSGNREAKNIQYF
NA	TRBJ2-1	NA	TRBV5-1	TGCGCCAGCAGCTTGTTTGGCGTAGGGGACAATGAGCAGTTCTTC	CASSLFGVGDNEQFF
NA	TRBJ2-5	TRBD2	TRBV5-1	TGCGCCAGCAGCTTCGGACTAGCGGGGGGACAAGAGACCCAGTACTTC	CASSFGLAGGQETQYF